This T cell receptor beta chain was sequenced during a study of blood T cells in healthy people across ages. The study, taken as a whole, reports: Estimates drawn from one million T cells were deemed to understate diversity. Naive and antigen-experienced cells could not be conclusively compared, given unsorted PBMCs.

Then a second PCR, running roughly 7 to 11 cycles, was carried out with a sample-barcoded 5' primer and a J-beta primer mix. Every cDNA molecule bore a tag from a template-switch adaptor containing 12 random nucleotides. TCRdb fed the 5' RACE reads into MiXCR, producing one record per CDR3 protein. The table lists over 600,000 distinct CDR3 sequences, just over 55% of them singletons. About this clonotype itself: What it binds is not known.

V shed 5 bases, J shed 1 base, and the junction held 11 bases outside the gene matches. Looked up from germline, CDR1 is DFQATT and CDR2 is SNEGSKA (reference sequence). The CDR3 runs 16 residues. Healthy Caucasian individuals from Russia aged 6 to 90 were enrolled as donors. The source of this sequence is a man aged 40-55 years in good health. J is TRBJ2-3 and V is TRBV20-1; 8 bases map to TRBD2. The sample consisted of blood. The CDR3 here is CSAVPLAGSRTDTQYF. The CDR3 coding sequence is TGCAGTGCTGTTCCCTTAGCGGGGAGTCGCACAGATACGCAGTATTTT.